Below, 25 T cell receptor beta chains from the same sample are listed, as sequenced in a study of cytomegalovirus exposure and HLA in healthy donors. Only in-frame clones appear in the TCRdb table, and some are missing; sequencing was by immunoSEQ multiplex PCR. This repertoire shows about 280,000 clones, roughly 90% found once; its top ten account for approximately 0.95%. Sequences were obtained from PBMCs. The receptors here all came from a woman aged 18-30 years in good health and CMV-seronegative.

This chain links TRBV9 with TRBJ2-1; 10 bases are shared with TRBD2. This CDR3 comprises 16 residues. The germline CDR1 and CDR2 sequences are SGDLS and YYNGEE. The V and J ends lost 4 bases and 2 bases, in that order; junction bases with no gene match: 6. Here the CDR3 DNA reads TGTGCCAGCAGCACCTCTAGCGGGAGCGCCTACAATGAGCAGTTCTTC. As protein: CASSTSSGSAYNEQFF.

The CDR3 bases are TGCGCCAGCAGCCTCTTGGGGACAGGGGGGCTTTCCTACGAGCAGTACTTC. This encodes CASSLLGTGGLSYEQYF. This sequence joins TRBV4-1 and TRBJ2-7; 11 bases are a match to TRBD1. In germline, CDR1 is MGHRA, CDR2 YSYEKL. The V gene end was trimmed by 4 bases and the J gene end by 1 base; junction bases not matched to a gene: 9. This CDR3 is built from 17 residues.

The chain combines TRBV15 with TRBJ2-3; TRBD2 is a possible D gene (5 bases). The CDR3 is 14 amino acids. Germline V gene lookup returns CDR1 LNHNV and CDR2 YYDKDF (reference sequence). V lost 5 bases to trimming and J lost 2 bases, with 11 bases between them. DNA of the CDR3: TGTGCCACCAGCGCTTACGGGAACACAGATACGCAGTATTTT. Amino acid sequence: CATSAYGNTDTQYF.

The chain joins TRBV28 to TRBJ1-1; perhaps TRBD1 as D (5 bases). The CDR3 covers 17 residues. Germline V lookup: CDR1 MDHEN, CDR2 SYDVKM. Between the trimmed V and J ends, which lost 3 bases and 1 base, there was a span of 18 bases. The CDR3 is CASSFLGRGKGNTEAFF. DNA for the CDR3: TGTGCCAGCAGTTTCCTTGGGAGGGGAAAAGGGAACACTGAAGCTTTCTTT.

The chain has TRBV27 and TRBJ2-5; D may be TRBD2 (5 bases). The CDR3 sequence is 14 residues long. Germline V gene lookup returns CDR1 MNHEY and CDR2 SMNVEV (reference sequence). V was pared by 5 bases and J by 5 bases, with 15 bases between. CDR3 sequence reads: CASSPAIRGETQYF. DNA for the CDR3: TGTGCCAGCAGTCCTGCGATAAGAGGGGAGACCCAGTACTTC.

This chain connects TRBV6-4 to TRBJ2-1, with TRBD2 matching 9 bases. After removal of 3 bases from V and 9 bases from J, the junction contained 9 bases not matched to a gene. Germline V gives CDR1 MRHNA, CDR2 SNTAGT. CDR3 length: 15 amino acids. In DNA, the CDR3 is TGTGCCAGCAGTGAGGATAGCGGGAGTTACGGTGAGCAGTTCTTC. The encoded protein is CASSEDSGSYGEQFF.

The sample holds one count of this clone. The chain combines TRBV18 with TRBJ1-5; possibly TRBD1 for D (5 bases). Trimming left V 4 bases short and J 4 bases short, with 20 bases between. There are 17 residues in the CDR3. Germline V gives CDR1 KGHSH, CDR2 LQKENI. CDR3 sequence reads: CASSLTGRTMSNQPQHF. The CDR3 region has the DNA TGTGCCAGCTCACTTACGGGACGGACTATGAGTAATCAGCCCCAGCATTTT.

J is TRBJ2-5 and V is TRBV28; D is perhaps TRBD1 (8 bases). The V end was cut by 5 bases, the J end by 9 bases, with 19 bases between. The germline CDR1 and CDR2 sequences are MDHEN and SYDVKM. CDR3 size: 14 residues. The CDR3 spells CASSVTGDGGAQYF. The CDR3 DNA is TGTGCCAGCAGTGTGACAGGGGATGGGGGGGCCCAGTACTTC. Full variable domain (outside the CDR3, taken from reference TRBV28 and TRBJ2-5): DVKVTQSSRYLVKRTGEKVFLECVQDMDHENMFWYRQDPGLGLRLIYFSYDVKMKEKGDIPEGYSVSREKKERFSLILESASTNQTSMYLCASSVTGDGGAQYFGPGTRLLVL.

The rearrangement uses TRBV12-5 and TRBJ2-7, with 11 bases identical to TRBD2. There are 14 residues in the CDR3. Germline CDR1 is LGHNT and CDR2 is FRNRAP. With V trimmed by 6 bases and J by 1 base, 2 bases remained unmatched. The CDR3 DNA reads TGTGCTAGTGGGGGGACTAGCGGTTCCTACGAGCAGTACTTC. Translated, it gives CASGGTSGSYEQYF.

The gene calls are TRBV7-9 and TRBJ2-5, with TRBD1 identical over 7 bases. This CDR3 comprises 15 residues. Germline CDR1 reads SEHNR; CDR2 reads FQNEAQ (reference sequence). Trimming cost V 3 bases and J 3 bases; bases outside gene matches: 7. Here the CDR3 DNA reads TGTGCCAGCAGCTTGACAGGGTCGAATAAAGAGACCCAGTACTTC. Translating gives CASSLTGSNKETQYF.

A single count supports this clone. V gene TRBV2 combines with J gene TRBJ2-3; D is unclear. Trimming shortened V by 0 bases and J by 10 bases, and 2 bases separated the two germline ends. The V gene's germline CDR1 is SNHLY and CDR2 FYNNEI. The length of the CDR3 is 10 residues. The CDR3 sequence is CASSEAAQYF. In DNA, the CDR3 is TGTGCCAGCAGTGAAGCCGCGCAGTATTTT.

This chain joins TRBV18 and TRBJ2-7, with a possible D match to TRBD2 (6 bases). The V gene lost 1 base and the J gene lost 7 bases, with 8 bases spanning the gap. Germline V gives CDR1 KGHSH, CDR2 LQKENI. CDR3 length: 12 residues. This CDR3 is CASSPQGGEQYF. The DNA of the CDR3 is TGTGCCAGCTCACCACAGGGAGGAGAGCAGTACTTC.

In DNA form, the CDR3 reads TGCGCCAGCAGATTCGACCAAGAGACCCAGTACTTC. Protein: CASRFDQETQYF. The rearrangement joins TRBV5-1 to TRBJ2-5; D is unresolved. CDR1 SGHRS and CDR2 YFSETQ come from the germline V gene. Trimming left V 5 bases short and J 0 bases short, with 5 bases between. This CDR3 has 12 amino acids.

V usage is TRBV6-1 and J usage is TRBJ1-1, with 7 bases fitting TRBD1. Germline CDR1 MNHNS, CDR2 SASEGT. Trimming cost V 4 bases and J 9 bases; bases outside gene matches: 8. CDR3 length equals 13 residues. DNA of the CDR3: TGTGCCAGCAGTGGTTGGACAGGAGGAAAAGCTTTCTTT. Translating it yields CASSGWTGGKAFF.

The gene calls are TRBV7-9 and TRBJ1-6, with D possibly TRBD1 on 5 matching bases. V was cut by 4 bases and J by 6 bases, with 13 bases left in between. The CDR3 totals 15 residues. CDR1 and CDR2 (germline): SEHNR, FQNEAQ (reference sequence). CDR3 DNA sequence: TGTGCCAGCAGCTCATTGACAGAAACTAATTCACCCCTCCACTTT. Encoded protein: CASSSLTETNSPLHF. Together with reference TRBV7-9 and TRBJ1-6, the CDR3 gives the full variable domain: DTGVSQNPRHKITKRGQNVTFRCDPISEHNRLYWYRQTLGQGPEFLTYFQNEAQLEKSRLLSDRFSAERPKGSFSTLEIQRTEQGDSAMYLCASSSLTETNSPLHFGNGTRLTVT.

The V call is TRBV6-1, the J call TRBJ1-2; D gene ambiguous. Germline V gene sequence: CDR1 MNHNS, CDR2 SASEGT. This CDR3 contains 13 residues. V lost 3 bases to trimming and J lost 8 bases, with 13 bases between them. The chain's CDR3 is CASSDPGRRGYTF. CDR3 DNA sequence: TGTGCCAGCAGTGACCCGGGTCGAAGAGGCTACACCTTC.

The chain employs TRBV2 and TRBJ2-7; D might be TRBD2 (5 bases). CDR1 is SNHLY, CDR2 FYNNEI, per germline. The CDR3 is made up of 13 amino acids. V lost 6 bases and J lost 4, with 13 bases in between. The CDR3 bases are TGTGCCAGCAGCCGGGATATCCTTTACGAGCAGTACTTC. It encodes CASSRDILYEQYF.

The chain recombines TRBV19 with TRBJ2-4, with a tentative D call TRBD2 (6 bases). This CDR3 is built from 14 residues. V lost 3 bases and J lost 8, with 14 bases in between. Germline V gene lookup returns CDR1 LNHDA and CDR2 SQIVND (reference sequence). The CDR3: CASSIRPGVDIQYF. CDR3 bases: TGTGCCAGTAGTATCCGCCCGGGGGTGGACATTCAGTACTTC.

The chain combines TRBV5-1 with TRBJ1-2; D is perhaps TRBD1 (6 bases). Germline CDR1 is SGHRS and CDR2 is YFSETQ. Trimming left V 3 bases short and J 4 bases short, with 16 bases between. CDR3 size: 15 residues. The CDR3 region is CASSSQDSLSYGYTF. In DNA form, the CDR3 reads TGCGCCAGCAGCTCCCAGGACAGTTTATCCTATGGCTACACCTTC.

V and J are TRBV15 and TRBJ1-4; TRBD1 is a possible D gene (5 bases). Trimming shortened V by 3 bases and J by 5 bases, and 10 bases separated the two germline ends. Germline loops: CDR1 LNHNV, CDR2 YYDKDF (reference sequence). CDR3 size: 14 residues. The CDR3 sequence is CATSRTAKNEKLFF. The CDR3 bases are TGTGCCACCAGCAGGACAGCGAAAAATGAAAAACTGTTTTTT.

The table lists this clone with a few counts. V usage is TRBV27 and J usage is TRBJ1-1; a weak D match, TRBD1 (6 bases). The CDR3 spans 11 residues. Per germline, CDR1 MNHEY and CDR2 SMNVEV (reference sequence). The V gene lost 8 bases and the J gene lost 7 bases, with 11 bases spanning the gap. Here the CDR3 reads CASYRGNEAFF. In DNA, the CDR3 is TGTGCCAGCTATAGGGGGAATGAAGCTTTCTTT.

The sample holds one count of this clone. CDR3 amino acids: CASSFLSTGDRSPLHF. CDR3 sequence (DNA): TGTGCCAGCAGTTTTCTATCGACAGGGGATCGTTCACCCCTCCACTTT. The chain combines TRBV27 with TRBJ1-6; 8 bases match TRBD1. Germline lookup yields CDR1 MNHEY and CDR2 SMNVEV (reference sequence). The CDR3 runs to 16 residues. The V segment lost 3 bases and the J segment 9 bases; nucleotides outside the gene matches: 10.

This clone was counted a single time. CDR3 loop: CASSLGTSLNTGELFF. The CDR3 DNA reads as TGTGCCAGCAGCTTAGGGACTAGCCTGAACACCGGGGAGCTGTTTTTT. The rearrangement joins TRBV11-2 to TRBJ2-2, with 8 bases aligning to TRBD2. In germline, CDR1 is SGHAT, CDR2 FQNNGV. J gave up 1 base and V 1 base, and 2 bases lay outside the gene matches. The CDR3 sequence is 16 residues long.

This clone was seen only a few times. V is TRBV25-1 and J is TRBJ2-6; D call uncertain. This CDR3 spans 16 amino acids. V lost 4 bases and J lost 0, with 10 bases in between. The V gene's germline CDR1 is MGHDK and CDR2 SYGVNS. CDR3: CASSGPVSSGANVLTF. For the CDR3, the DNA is TGTGCCAGCAGTGGCCCGGTTAGCTCTGGGGCCAACGTCCTGACTTTC.

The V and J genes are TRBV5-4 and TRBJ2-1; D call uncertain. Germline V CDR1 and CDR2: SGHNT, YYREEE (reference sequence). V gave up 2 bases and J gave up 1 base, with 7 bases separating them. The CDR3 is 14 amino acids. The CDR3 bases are TGTGCCAGCAGCTTCAGAAGTTCCTACAATGAGCAGTTCTTC. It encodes CASSFRSSYNEQFF. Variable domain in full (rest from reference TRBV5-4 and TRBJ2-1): ETGVTQSPTHLIKTRGQQVTLRCSSQSGHNTVSWYQQALGQGPQFIFQYYREEENGRGNFPPRFSGLQFPNYSSELNVNALELDDSALYLCASSFRSSYNEQFFGPGTRLTVL.